Each of the 10 T cell receptor beta chains below was sequenced from the same sample in a study of T cell responses to AZD1222 COVID-19 vaccine. The data were produced by immunoSEQ multiplex PCR, yet TCRdb's version contains in-frame clones alone and is incomplete. The table has roughly 130,000 clones, 87% seen once. The sample was peripheral blood, taken on day 0 of AZD1222 vaccination. The receptors originated from an adult in good health.

The rearrangement joins TRBV28 to TRBJ1-6; TRBD1 matches at 7 bases. This CDR3 comprises 15 residues. With 5 bases clipped from V and 9 bases from J, the junction kept 10 bases outside the gene matches. Germline V gives CDR1 MDHEN, CDR2 SYDVKM. Here the CDR3 DNA reads TGTGCCAGCAGTCCATGGGGGCAGGGGGGTTCACCCCTCCACTTT. Amino acid sequence: CASSPWGQGGSPLHF.

The V and J genes are TRBV5-1 and TRBJ2-2, with 8 nucleotides matching TRBD1. V gave up 1 base and J gave up 5 bases; unmatched junction bases: 4. From germline, CDR1 is SGHRS and CDR2 YFSETQ. The CDR3 consists of 15 residues. The CDR3 DNA is TGCGCCAGCAGCTTGCAGGGGGCGCGAACCGGGGAGCTGTTTTTT. Protein product: CASSLQGARTGELFF.

This rearrangement joins TRBV4-3 to TRBJ1-2; maybe TRBD1 (5 bases). The CDR3 totals 16 residues. V was pared by 2 bases and J by 8 bases, with 21 bases between. Germline loops: CDR1 LGHNA, CDR2 YSLEER. CDR3 nucleotide sequence: TGCGCCAGCAGCCAACTACAGGAGCCCCCCTTGTGGGGCTACACCTTC. It encodes CASSQLQEPPLWGYTF.

The rearrangement links TRBV30 to TRBJ2-7; D gene unclear. CDR1 GTSNPN and CDR2 SVGIG come from the germline V gene (reference sequence). The CDR3 is made up of 12 amino acids. V lost 2 bases and J 3 bases, leaving 8 bases between the germline ends. The CDR3 spells CAWSLRNYEQYF. CDR3 sequence (DNA): TGTGCCTGGAGTCTTCGAAACTACGAGCAGTACTTC. Variable domain in full (rest from reference TRBV30 and TRBJ2-7): SQTIHQWPATLVQPVGSPLSLECTVEGTSNPNLYWYRQAAGRGLQLLFYSVGIGQISSEVPQNLSASRPQDRQFILSSKKLLLSDSGFYLCAWSLRNYEQYFGPGTRLTVT.

The V and J genes are TRBV2 and TRBJ1-5; D is possibly TRBD1 (5 bases). In germline, CDR1 is SNHLY, CDR2 FYNNEI. The CDR3 is 18 residues long. The V and J ends lost 4 bases and 2 bases respectively, with 21 bases between them. CDR3 in amino acids: CASSVARDVRIGNQPQHF. The CDR3 DNA reads TGTGCCAGCAGTGTGGCCAGGGATGTTCGGATCGGCAATCAGCCCCAGCATTTT.

The V call is TRBV18, the J call TRBJ2-7; TRBD1 aligns across 10 bases. The J segment lost 6 bases and the V segment lost 6 bases, leaving 5 bases of the junction unmatched. Germline V CDR1 and CDR2: KGHSH, LQKENI. The CDR3 is 13 amino acids. The CDR3 loop reads CASSGTGEGEQYF. DNA of the CDR3: TGTGCCAGCTCCGGGACAGGGGAGGGCGAGCAGTACTTC.

The chain joins TRBV7-2 to TRBJ2-1; 9 positions agree with TRBD1. With V trimmed by 5 bases and J by 1 base, 12 bases remained unmatched. Per germline, CDR1 SGHTA and CDR2 FQGNSA. The CDR3 is made up of 18 amino acids. The CDR3 reads CASSPGTGLVGSYNEQFF. CDR3 DNA: TGTGCCAGCAGCCCCGGGACAGGGCTGGTTGGGTCCTACAATGAGCAGTTCTTC.

The chain links TRBV28 to TRBJ1-5, with 8 bases fitting TRBD1. This CDR3 comprises 15 residues. Germline-derived CDR1 and CDR2 are MDHEN and SYDVKM. Trimming at V came to 10 bases and at J to 0 bases, leaving 8 bases not matched to a gene. CDR3 nucleotide sequence: TGTGCCATTCGGACAGGGACTTATAGCAATCAGCCCCAGCATTTT. Residues: CAIRTGTYSNQPQHF. The full variable domain, its missing parts supplied by reference TRBV28 and TRBJ1-5, is DVKVTQSSRYLVKRTGEKVFLECVQDMDHENMFWYRQDPGLGLRLIYFSYDVKMKEKGDIPEGYSVSREKKERFSLILESASTNQTSMYLCAIRTGTYSNQPQHFGDGTRLSIL.

The rearrangement uses TRBV6-5 and TRBJ1-1; D remains ambiguous. The CDR3 extends over 14 amino acids. Germline CDR1 reads MNHEY; CDR2 reads SVGAGI. V was clipped by 7 bases and J by 3 bases, with 15 bases between them. In nucleotides, the CDR3 is TGTGCCAGCACTCTTTACCAGAAGGACACTGAAGCTTTCTTT. Translating it yields CASTLYQKDTEAFF.

The chain joins TRBV9 to TRBJ2-1, with D hard to call. V gave up 6 bases and J gave up 3 bases, with 7 bases separating them. CDR3 size: 12 residues. The germline gives CDR1 SGDLS, CDR2 YYNGEE. DNA for the CDR3: TGTGCCAGCAATAAAGGCTACAATGAGCAGTTCTTC. Its translation is CASNKGYNEQFF.